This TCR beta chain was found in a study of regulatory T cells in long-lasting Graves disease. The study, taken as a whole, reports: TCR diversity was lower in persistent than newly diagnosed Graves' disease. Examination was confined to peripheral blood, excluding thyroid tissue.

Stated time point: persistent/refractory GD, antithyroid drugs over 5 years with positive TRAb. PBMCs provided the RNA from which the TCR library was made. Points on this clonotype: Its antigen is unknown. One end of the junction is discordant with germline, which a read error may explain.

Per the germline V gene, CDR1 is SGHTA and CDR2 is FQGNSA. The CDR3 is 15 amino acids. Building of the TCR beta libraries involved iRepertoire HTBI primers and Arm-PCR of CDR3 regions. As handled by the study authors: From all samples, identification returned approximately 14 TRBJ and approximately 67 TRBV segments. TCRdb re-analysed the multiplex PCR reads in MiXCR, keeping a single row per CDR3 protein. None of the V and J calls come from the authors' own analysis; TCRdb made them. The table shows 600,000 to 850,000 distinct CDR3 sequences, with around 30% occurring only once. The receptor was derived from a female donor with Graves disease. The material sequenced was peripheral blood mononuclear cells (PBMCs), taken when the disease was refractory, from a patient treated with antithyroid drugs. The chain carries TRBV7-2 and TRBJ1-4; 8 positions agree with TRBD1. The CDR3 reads CASSLGTGPNEKPFF. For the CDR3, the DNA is TGTGCCAGCAGCTTGGGGACAGGACCTAATGAAAAACCGTTTTTT.